The clone carrying this TCR beta chain was counted a few times. The antigen remains undetermined. Amplification yielded TCR beta CDR3 regions, with RNA transcripts as the source. A first-round RT-PCR of the TCR CDR3 used the HTBI primer set. A single record per CDR3 protein comes from TCRdb applying MiXCR to the multiplex PCR reads. The sample includes a few hundred thousand distinct CDR3 sequences, roughly 13% of them seen just once. The authors deemed Graves' hyperthyroidism stable absent ophthalmopathy progression within 18 months. The hyperthyroidism was newly diagnosed and had lasted under 2 months; the patients were aged 18 to 65. Fresh peripheral blood, approximately 9.7 ml, was the source of the PBMCs. This sample stems from a study of T cells in Graves' hyperthyroidism and ophthalmopathy. Regarding the study as a whole: Among clonotypes expanded in thyroid above 0.001, most were also found in blood.

The trim removed 6 bases at V and 4 bases at J, leaving 3 bases unmatched. Germline V gene lookup returns CDR1 SQVTM and CDR2 ANQGSEA. The length of the CDR3 is 14 residues. V is TRBV29-1 and J is TRBJ2-2; 12 positions agree with TRBD1. The source is a woman aged 18-35 years with Graves' hyperthyroidism. The sequenced sample was blood. The CDR3 nucleotides are TGCAGCGTGGGACAGGGGGCGGGCACCGGGGAGCTGTTTTTT. Translating gives CSVGQGAGTGELFF.